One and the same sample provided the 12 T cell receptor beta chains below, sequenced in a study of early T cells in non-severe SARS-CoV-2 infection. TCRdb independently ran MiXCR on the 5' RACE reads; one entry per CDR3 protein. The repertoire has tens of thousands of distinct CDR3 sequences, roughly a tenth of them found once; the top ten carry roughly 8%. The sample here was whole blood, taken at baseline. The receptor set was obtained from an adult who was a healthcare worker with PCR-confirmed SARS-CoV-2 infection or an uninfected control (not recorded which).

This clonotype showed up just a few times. CDR3 sequence reads: CASSTDIEAFF. The CDR3 DNA sequence: TGTGCCAGCAGTACAGACATTGAAGCTTTCTTT. The chain carries TRBV2 and TRBJ1-1; no firm D call. The CDR3 is made up of 11 amino acids. V lost 5 bases and J 7 bases, leaving 8 bases between the germline ends. The germline gives CDR1 SNHLY, CDR2 FYNNEI.

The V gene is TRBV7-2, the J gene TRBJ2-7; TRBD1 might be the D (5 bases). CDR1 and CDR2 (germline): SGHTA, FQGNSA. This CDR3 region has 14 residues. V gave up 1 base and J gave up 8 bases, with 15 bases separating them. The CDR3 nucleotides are TGTGCCAGCAGCTTAGATCGGGCCCGACAGCAGCAGTACTTC. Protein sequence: CASSLDRARQQQYF.

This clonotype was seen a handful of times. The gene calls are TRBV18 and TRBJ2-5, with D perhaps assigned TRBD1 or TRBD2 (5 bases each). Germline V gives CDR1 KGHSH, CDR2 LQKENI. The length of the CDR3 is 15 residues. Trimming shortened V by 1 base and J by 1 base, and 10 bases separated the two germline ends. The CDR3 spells CASSPLEGTQETQYF. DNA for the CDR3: TGTGCCAGCTCACCACTGGAAGGGACCCAAGAGACCCAGTACTTC.

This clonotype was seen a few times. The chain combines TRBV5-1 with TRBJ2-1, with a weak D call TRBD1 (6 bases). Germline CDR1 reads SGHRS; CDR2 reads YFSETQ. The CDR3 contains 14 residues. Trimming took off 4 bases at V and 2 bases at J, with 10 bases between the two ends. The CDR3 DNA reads TGCGCCAGCAGCATTGGACAGCCCTACAATGAGCAGTTCTTC. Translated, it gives CASSIGQPYNEQFF.

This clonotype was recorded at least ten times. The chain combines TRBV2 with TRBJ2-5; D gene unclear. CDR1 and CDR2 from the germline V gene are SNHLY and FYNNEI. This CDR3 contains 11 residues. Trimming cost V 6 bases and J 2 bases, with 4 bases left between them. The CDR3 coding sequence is TGTGCCAGCAGCGTACAAGAGACCCAGTACTTC. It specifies CASSVQETQYF. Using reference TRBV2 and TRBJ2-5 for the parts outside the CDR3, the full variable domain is EPEVTQTPSHQVTQMGQEVILRCVPISNHLYFYWYRQILGQKVEFLVSFYNNEISEKSEIFDDQFSVERPDGSNFTLKIRSTKLEDSAMYFCASSVQETQYFGPGTRLLVL.

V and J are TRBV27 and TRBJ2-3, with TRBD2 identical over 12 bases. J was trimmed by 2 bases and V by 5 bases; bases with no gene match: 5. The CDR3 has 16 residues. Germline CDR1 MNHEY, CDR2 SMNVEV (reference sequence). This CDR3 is CASSARLAGVTDTQYF. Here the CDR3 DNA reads TGTGCCAGCAGTGCGCGACTAGCGGGAGTCACAGATACGCAGTATTTT.

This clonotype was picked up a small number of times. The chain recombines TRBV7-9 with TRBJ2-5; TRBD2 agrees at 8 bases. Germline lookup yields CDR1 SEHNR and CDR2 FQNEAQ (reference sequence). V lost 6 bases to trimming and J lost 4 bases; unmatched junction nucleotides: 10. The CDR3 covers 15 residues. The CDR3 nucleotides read TGTGCCAGCAGTTCAAGCGGGAGCGGGAGAGAGACCCAGTACTTC. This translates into CASSSSGSGRETQYF.

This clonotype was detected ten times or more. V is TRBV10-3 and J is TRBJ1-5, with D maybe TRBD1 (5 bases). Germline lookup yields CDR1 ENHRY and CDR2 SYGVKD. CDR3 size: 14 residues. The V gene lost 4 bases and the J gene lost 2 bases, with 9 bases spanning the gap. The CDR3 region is CAISGQGGNQPQHF. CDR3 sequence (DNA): TGTGCCATCAGTGGCCAGGGAGGCAATCAGCCCCAGCATTTT.

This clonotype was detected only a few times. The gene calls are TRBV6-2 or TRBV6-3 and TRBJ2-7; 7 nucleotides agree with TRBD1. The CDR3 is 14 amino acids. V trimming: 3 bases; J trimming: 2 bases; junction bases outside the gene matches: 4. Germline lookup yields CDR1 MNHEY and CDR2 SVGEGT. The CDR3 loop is CASSYVRGTYEQYF. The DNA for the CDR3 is TGTGCCAGCAGTTATGTCAGGGGGACCTACGAGCAGTACTTC.

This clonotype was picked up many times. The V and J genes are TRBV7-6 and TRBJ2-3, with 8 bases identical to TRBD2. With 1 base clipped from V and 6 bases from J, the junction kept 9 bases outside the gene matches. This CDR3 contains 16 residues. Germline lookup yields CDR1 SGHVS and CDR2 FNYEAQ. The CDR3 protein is CASSLVPGGRRDTQYF. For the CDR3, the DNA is TGTGCCAGCAGCTTAGTCCCGGGCGGGAGGAGGGATACGCAGTATTTT.

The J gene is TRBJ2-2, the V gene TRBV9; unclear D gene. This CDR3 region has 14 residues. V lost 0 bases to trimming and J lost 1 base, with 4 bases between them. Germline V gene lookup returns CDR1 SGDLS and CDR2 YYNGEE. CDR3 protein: CASSVEQNTGELFF. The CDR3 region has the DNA TGTGCCAGCAGCGTAGAACAGAACACCGGGGAGCTGTTTTTT. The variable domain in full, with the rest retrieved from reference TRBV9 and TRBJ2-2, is DSGVTQTPKHLITATGQRVTLRCSPRSGDLSVYWYQQSLDQGLQFLIQYYNGEERAKGNILERFSAQQFPDLHSELNLSSLELGDSALYFCASSVEQNTGELFFGEGSRLTVL.

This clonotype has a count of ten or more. CDR3 nucleotides: TGTGCCATCAGGACTAGCGGGGGCTCCTACGAGCAGTACTTC. This encodes CAIRTSGGSYEQYF. This chain links TRBV10-3 with TRBJ2-7, with 12 positions matching TRBD2. The ends lost 6 bases at V and 0 bases at J; junction bases unmatched: 0. Germline CDR1 and CDR2: ENHRY and SYGVKD. This CDR3 has 14 residues.